This T cell receptor beta chain appears in the sequencing data of a study of blood T cell repertoires in COVID-19. The protocol was immunoSEQ multiplex PCR, while the TCRdb copy is restricted to in-frame clones and leaves out a portion. The sample contains some 360,000 clones, roughly 90% of which appear only once. Someone with COVID-19 had been met by exposed participants within 2 weeks before study entry. Trimming stripped 10 bases from V and 1 base from J, with 11 bases between. Germline V gene data show CDR1 as MDHEN and CDR2 as SYDVKM. The CDR3 is 12 amino acids. This receptor was identified in a woman younger than 45 who had been exposed to COVID-19. The sample consisted of PBMCs or T cells enriched from blood (not recorded which). The chain recombines TRBV28 with TRBJ2-7; D may be TRBD1 (5 bases). The CDR3 DNA sequence: TGTGCCACCCGGACACCATCCTACGAGCAGTACTTC. Its translation: CATRTPSYEQYF. Supplemented by reference TRBV28 and TRBJ2-7, the full variable domain reads DVKVTQSSRYLVKRTGEKVFLECVQDMDHENMFWYRQDPGLGLRLIYFSYDVKMKEKGDIPEGYSVSREKKERFSLILESASTNQTSMYLCATRTPSYEQYFGPGTRLTVT.